This T cell receptor (beta chain) was sequenced for a study of cytomegalovirus exposure and HLA in healthy donors. Background on the study: A prior analysis found about 110 million unique TCR beta sequences from around 180 million T cells. Membership in the Caucasian-associated ancestry cluster was found for 81% of almost 400 genotyped donors.

Whole-study results and caveats: Among the sequence variants, a highly shared cluster was likely an artifact of sequencing. Immune exposure data for these donors was limited to CMV serostatus.

The PCR employed 60 Vbeta primers together with 13 Jbeta primers. Using immunoSEQ multiplex PCR, the repertoire was profiled, and TCRdb retains in-frame clones only, with some absent. The sample carries tens of thousands of clones, 80% to 90% recorded once. This CDR3 is built from 13 residues. Germline-derived CDR1 and CDR2 are SQVTM and ANQGSEA. V shed 8 bases and J shed 3 bases, with 17 bases lying between them. To note about this clone: Its cognate antigen is unknown.

The chain is built from TRBV29-1 and TRBJ2-7, with D possibly TRBD1 on 5 matching bases. The TCR originated in a woman aged 40-49 years in good health and CMV-seronegative. Sequencing was done on a sample of PBMCs. This CDR3 reads CSTRQGQDYEQYF. The DNA for the CDR3 is TGCAGCACCCGCCAGGGCCAAGACTACGAGCAGTACTTC.